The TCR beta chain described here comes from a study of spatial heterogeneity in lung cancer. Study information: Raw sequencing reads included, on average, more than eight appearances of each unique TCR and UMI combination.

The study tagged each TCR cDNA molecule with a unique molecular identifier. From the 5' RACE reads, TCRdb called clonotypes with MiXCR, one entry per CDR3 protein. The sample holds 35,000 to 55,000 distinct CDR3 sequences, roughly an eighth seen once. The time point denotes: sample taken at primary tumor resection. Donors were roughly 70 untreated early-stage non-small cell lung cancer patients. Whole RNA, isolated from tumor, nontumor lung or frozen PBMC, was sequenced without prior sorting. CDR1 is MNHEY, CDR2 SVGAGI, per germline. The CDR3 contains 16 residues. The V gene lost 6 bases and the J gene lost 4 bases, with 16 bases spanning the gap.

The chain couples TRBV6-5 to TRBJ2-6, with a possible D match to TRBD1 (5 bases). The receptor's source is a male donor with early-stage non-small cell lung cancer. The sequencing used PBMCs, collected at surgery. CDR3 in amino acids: CASSPVVGVGANVLTF. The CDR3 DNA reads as TGTGCCAGCAGCCCCGTCGTAGGGGTCGGGGCCAACGTCCTGACTTTC.